This TCR beta chain was documented in a study of shared clonotypes between healthy human individuals. CD4+ cells were split into CD45RA+ naive and CD45RA-negative memory subsets. Repertoires were generated with immunoSEQ multiplex PCR, while TCRdb's copy carries only in-frame clones and drops some. The sample yields 2 million to 2.5 million clones, 93% seen once. Germline CDR1 is SGHNT and CDR2 is YYREEE (reference sequence). V dropped 0 bases and J dropped 3 bases, with 4 bases sitting between them. The CDR3 has 12 residues. Details on this clone: Its antigen remains unidentified. In the same sample, other DNA sequences code for this CDR3.

Study-wide findings and caveats: Clonotype sharing across a few donors was observed for around 4.5% of naive CD4 clonotypes.

Sequenced material: naive CD4+ T cells from PBMCs. Subset noted: CD45RA+ positively selected. The origin of this receptor is a young man in good health. Some clones in this sample may be carry-over from other donors' samples. This chain connects TRBV5-4 to TRBJ2-7; D is undetermined. The CDR3 sequence: CASSLGGYEQYF. CDR3 nucleotides: TGTGCCAGCAGCTTGGGCGGCTACGAGCAGTACTTC.